The present T cell receptor beta chain was sequenced within a study of blood T cells in healthy people across ages. Study observations and caveats: The donors' CMV status was not determined, possibly confounding changes in expanded clonotypes.

Primed by a sample-barcoded 5' primer and a J-beta primer mix, a second PCR proceeded for roughly 7 to 12 cycles. The authors tagged each cDNA molecule using a template-switch adaptor with 12 random nucleotides. TCRdb reprocessed the 5' RACE reads via MiXCR and lists one record per CDR3 protein. Among 800,000 to 900,000 distinct CDR3 sequences listed, 60% to 80% were seen once. A note on this clonotype: Its cognate antigen is unknown.

Germline lookup yields CDR1 ENHRY and CDR2 SYGVKD. There are 13 residues in the CDR3. The ends lost 7 bases at V and 3 bases at J; junction bases unmatched: 3. Samples each had at least 5.5 micrograms of total RNA extracted. The specimen sequenced was blood. This clonotype was obtained from a man younger than 40 in good health. The V call is TRBV10-3, the J call TRBJ2-3, with 8 positions matching TRBD2. The CDR3 protein is CAITSGSTDTQYF. The CDR3 DNA reads as TGTGCCATCACTAGCGGGTCGACAGATACGCAGTATTTT.